These T cell receptor beta chains were read from a single sample in a study of T cell changes during pregnancy in multiple sclerosis. This table comes from immunoSEQ multiplex PCR, and its TCRdb copy is limited to in-frame clones, with some not included. The table includes around 130,000 clones, 95% to 98% detected once. Sequenced here: peripheral blood, sampled after pregnancy. These TCRs come from a female donor with multiple sclerosis, enrolled in a pregnancy study. Each CDR3 is given with its conserved first and last residue. The D gene is left open where the match is weak. Expanded clones get a size class; other rows say once, few or many, or leave the size out.

abundance: .
d_gene: .
v_gene: TRBV15
j_gene: TRBJ2-5
CDR3nt: TGTGCCACCAGCAGAGAGACACCGACCTCTACCCAGTACTTC
CDR3aa: CATSRETPTSTQYF

abundance: .
d_gene: TRBD1
v_gene: TRBV5-1
j_gene: TRBJ2-7
CDR3nt: TGCGCCAGCAGCTATGGACAGGTAACCTACGAGCAGTACTTC
CDR3aa: CASSYGQVTYEQYF

abundance: .
d_gene: .
v_gene: TRBV27
j_gene: TRBJ1-4
CDR3nt: TGTGCCAGCAGTCCACGGACAGCTGCTGCAACTAATGAAAAACTGTTTTTT
CDR3aa: CASSPRTAAATNEKLFF

abundance: .
d_gene: TRBD2
v_gene: TRBV6-1
j_gene: TRBJ2-5
CDR3nt: TGTGCCAGCAGTGAAGGACGTAGTAGCGGGAGAGAGACCCAGTACTTC
CDR3aa: CASSEGRSSGRETQYF

abundance: few
d_gene: .
v_gene: TRBV7-9
j_gene: TRBJ2-2
CDR3nt: TGTGCCAGCAGCTTAGCAGGGGCTTCTTCCGGGGAGCTGTTTTTT
CDR3aa: CASSLAGASSGELFF

abundance: .
d_gene: .
v_gene: TRBV14
j_gene: TRBJ2-3
CDR3nt: TGTGCCAGCAGCCAAGAACAGGGAACGGGCACAGATACGCAGTATTTT
CDR3aa: CASSQEQGTGTDTQYF

abundance: .
d_gene: .
v_gene: TRBV9
j_gene: TRBJ1-1
CDR3nt: TGTGCCAGCAGCCCAGGACAGTTGAACACTGAAGCTTTCTTT
CDR3aa: CASSPGQLNTEAFF

abundance: .
d_gene: .
v_gene: TRBV7-6
j_gene: TRBJ1-3
CDR3nt: TGTGCCAGCAGCCCCCAGGTTTTAAGCTCTGGAAACACCATATATTTT
CDR3aa: CASSPQVLSSGNTIYF

abundance: .
d_gene: .
v_gene: TRBV5-1
j_gene: TRBJ2-7
CDR3nt: TGCGCCAGCAGCCAGGCCCAGACCCACGAGCAGTACTTC
CDR3aa: CASSQAQTHEQYF

abundance: .
d_gene: TRBD1
v_gene: TRBV29-1
j_gene: TRBJ1-2
CDR3nt: TGCAGCGTTGAAGGCCCGGGACAGAGATTCTATGGCTACACCTTC
CDR3aa: CSVEGPGQRFYGYTF

abundance: .
d_gene: TRBD2
v_gene: TRBV7-2
j_gene: TRBJ2-7
CDR3nt: TGTGCCAGCAGCCCGTTGACAGTACTAGCGGGAGGGCCCTACGAGCAGTACTTC
CDR3aa: CASSPLTVLAGGPYEQYF

abundance: .
d_gene: TRBD1
v_gene: TRBV13
j_gene: TRBJ2-7
CDR3nt: TGTGCCAGCAGCTCGGGAACCGGGACAGGGGTCTACGAGCAGTACTTC
CDR3aa: CASSSGTGTGVYEQYF

abundance: few
d_gene: .
v_gene: TRBV5-1
j_gene: TRBJ1-1
CDR3nt: TGCGCCAGCAGCACTACTTATGGGAGCACTGAAGCTTTCTTT
CDR3aa: CASSTTYGSTEAFF

abundance: .
d_gene: .
v_gene: TRBV21-1
j_gene: TRBJ1-1
CDR3nt: TGTGCCAGCAGCATAGGGACAGGGGTGGCGGACACTGAAGCTTTCTTT
CDR3aa: CASSIGTGVADTEAFF

abundance: .
d_gene: .
v_gene: TRBV28
j_gene: TRBJ2-1
CDR3nt: TGTGCCAGCAGTTCGTTCCCCAATGAGCAGTTCTTC
CDR3aa: CASSSFPNEQFF

abundance: .
d_gene: TRBD1
v_gene: TRBV19
j_gene: TRBJ1-5
CDR3nt: TGTGCCAGTACCGGGACAGCTAATAGCAATCAGCCCCAGCATTTT
CDR3aa: CASTGTANSNQPQHF

abundance: .
d_gene: .
v_gene: TRBV27
j_gene: TRBJ2-7
CDR3nt: TGTGCCAGCAGTTTATCAGGCCCGCGTGGCAGGGGCTACGAGCAGTACTTC
CDR3aa: CASSLSGPRGRGYEQYF

abundance: .
d_gene: TRBD2
v_gene: TRBV19
j_gene: TRBJ2-1
CDR3nt: TGTGCCAGTAGTGTTACTAGCGGGAGTTGGAATGAGCAGTTCTTC
CDR3aa: CASSVTSGSWNEQFF

abundance: .
d_gene: TRBD2
v_gene: TRBV7-2
j_gene: TRBJ2-7
CDR3nt: TGTGCCAGCAGCTTAACGGGGGACGGGAGGGCCGACGAGCAGTACTTC
CDR3aa: CASSLTGDGRADEQYF

abundance: .
d_gene: TRBD1
v_gene: TRBV28
j_gene: TRBJ2-1
CDR3nt: TGTGCCAGCATTGGACAGGGGGCGGGCAACAATGAGCAGTTCTTC
CDR3aa: CASIGQGAGNNEQFF

abundance: .
d_gene: .
v_gene: TRBV19
j_gene: TRBJ1-5
CDR3nt: TGTGCCAGTAGTATGCCCCTAACAGGGAATAGTCAGCCCCAGCATTTT
CDR3aa: CASSMPLTGNSQPQHF

abundance: .
d_gene: .
v_gene: TRBV28
j_gene: TRBJ1-2
CDR3nt: TGTGCCAGCAGTCCCCCAGGGTGGGGCTATGGCTACACCTTC
CDR3aa: CASSPPGWGYGYTF

abundance: once
d_gene: .
v_gene: TRBV28
j_gene: TRBJ1-2
CDR3nt: TGTGCCAGCAGTCAGCAGACTGATACCTACACCTTC
CDR3aa: CASSQQTDTYTF

abundance: .
d_gene: TRBD2
v_gene: TRBV15
j_gene: TRBJ2-1
CDR3nt: TGTGCCACCAGCACTCGGGTAGCGGGAAGGGGTAATGAGCAGTTCTTC
CDR3aa: CATSTRVAGRGNEQFF

abundance: .
d_gene: TRBD2
v_gene: TRBV5-6
j_gene: TRBJ2-2
CDR3nt: TGTGCCAGCAGCCCACTAACGACTAGCGTGAACACCGGGGAGCTGTTTTTT
CDR3aa: CASSPLTTSVNTGELFF

abundance: .
d_gene: .
v_gene: TRBV7-9
j_gene: TRBJ2-1
CDR3nt: TGTGCCAGCAGCCCAGCCGGGAATGAGCAGTTCTTC
CDR3aa: CASSPAGNEQFF

abundance: .
d_gene: .
v_gene: TRBV19
j_gene: TRBJ2-1
CDR3nt: TGTGCCAGTAGTTTTGGCGGAGCCCCCACATATGAGCAGTTCTTC
CDR3aa: CASSFGGAPTYEQFF

abundance: .
d_gene: TRBD1
v_gene: TRBV27
j_gene: TRBJ1-2
CDR3nt: TGTGCCAGCAGTTTAACCAGGGGGCTGGGTGGCTACACCTTC
CDR3aa: CASSLTRGLGGYTF

abundance: once
d_gene: .
v_gene: TRBV7-5
j_gene: TRBJ2-2
CDR3nt: TGTGCCAGAAGCCTACTCTACAGGGGGCGCCACGGGGAGCTGTTTTTT
CDR3aa: CARSLLYRGRHGELFF

abundance: .
d_gene: .
v_gene: TRBV10-3
j_gene: TRBJ2-2
CDR3nt: TGTGCCATCAATAGGGGTGGCAGAGCGAACACCGGGGAGCTGTTTTTT
CDR3aa: CAINRGGRANTGELFF

abundance: .
d_gene: TRBD1
v_gene: TRBV18
j_gene: TRBJ1-5
CDR3nt: TGTGCCAGCTCACGGCCGGGACAGGGGGGAAGCAATCAGCCCCAGCATTTT
CDR3aa: CASSRPGQGGSNQPQHF

abundance: .
d_gene: TRBD1
v_gene: TRBV6-1
j_gene: TRBJ2-4
CDR3nt: TGTGCCAGCAGATTAGGGACAGGGTTTAGGAACATTCAGTACTTC
CDR3aa: CASRLGTGFRNIQYF

abundance: .
d_gene: TRBD1
v_gene: TRBV19
j_gene: TRBJ2-7
CDR3nt: TGTGCCAGTTCGCCGGACAGGGGTGGCTCCTACGAGCAGTACTTC
CDR3aa: CASSPDRGGSYEQYF

abundance: .
d_gene: TRBD1
v_gene: TRBV29-1
j_gene: TRBJ2-7
CDR3nt: TGCAGCGTAGGGGGACAGGGCTGGGAGCAGTACTTC
CDR3aa: CSVGGQGWEQYF

abundance: .
d_gene: TRBD2
v_gene: TRBV29-1
j_gene: TRBJ2-7
CDR3nt: TGCAGCGTTGAAGACGGAGCGGGAGTATACGAGCAGTACTTC
CDR3aa: CSVEDGAGVYEQYF

abundance: .
d_gene: TRBD2
v_gene: TRBV4-3
j_gene: TRBJ2-2
CDR3nt: TGCGCCAGCAGCCAAGGGACTAGTTACACCGGGGAGCTGTTTTTT
CDR3aa: CASSQGTSYTGELFF

abundance: .
d_gene: TRBD1
v_gene: TRBV7-8
j_gene: TRBJ1-1
CDR3nt: TGTGCCAGCAGCCTAAGGACAGGGTTGGGGCACACTGAAGCTTTCTTT
CDR3aa: CASSLRTGLGHTEAFF

abundance: once
d_gene: .
v_gene: TRBV18
j_gene: TRBJ1-2
CDR3nt: TGTGCCAGCTCTTTATCGGGGGGCCTTGGCTACACCTTC
CDR3aa: CASSLSGGLGYTF

abundance: .
d_gene: .
v_gene: TRBV6-6
j_gene: TRBJ2-7
CDR3nt: TGTGCCAGCAGTTTTTTAGAGTCCTACGAGCAGTACTTC
CDR3aa: CASSFLESYEQYF

abundance: .
d_gene: TRBD1
v_gene: TRBV5-1
j_gene: TRBJ2-2
CDR3nt: TGCGCCAGCAGCTTGGGACAGGGGGGAACCGGGGAGCTGTTTTTT
CDR3aa: CASSLGQGGTGELFF

abundance: .
d_gene: TRBD1
v_gene: TRBV6-5
j_gene: TRBJ1-5
CDR3nt: TGTGCCAGCACCGACAGGGAGGGCAATCAGCCCCAGCATTTT
CDR3aa: CASTDREGNQPQHF

abundance: .
d_gene: .
v_gene: TRBV15
j_gene: TRBJ2-2
CDR3nt: TGTGCCACCAGCAAAAGCCGGGGGAACACCGGGGAGCTGTTTTTT
CDR3aa: CATSKSRGNTGELFF

abundance: .
d_gene: .
v_gene: TRBV25-1
j_gene: TRBJ2-5
CDR3nt: TGTGCCAGCAGTGAATTTGGGGGAGGAGCCGTGAGGGAGACCCAGTACTTC
CDR3aa: CASSEFGGGAVRETQYF

abundance: .
d_gene: TRBD1
v_gene: TRBV5-1
j_gene: TRBJ2-3
CDR3nt: TGCGCCAGCAGCACCTCAGGGGGCCCCGCCCCAGATACGCAGTATTTT
CDR3aa: CASSTSGGPAPDTQYF

abundance: .
d_gene: TRBD1
v_gene: TRBV7-2
j_gene: TRBJ1-2
CDR3nt: TGTGCCAGCAGCATAAACAGGGGGCGTATAGATGGCTACACCTTC
CDR3aa: CASSINRGRIDGYTF

abundance: .
d_gene: .
v_gene: TRBV5-6
j_gene: TRBJ2-5
CDR3nt: TGTGCCAGCAGCTTGACCCAGCAAGAGACCCAGTACTTC
CDR3aa: CASSLTQQETQYF

abundance: .
d_gene: .
v_gene: TRBV11-2
j_gene: TRBJ1-1
CDR3nt: TGTGCCAGCAGCCCTTTCTCGGGAGAAGCTTTCTTT
CDR3aa: CASSPFSGEAFF

abundance: once
d_gene: TRBD1
v_gene: TRBV7-9
j_gene: TRBJ2-7
CDR3nt: TGTGCCAGCAGCTTACTCCTACAGGGGCCGCTCCGGGACGAGCAGTACTTC
CDR3aa: CASSLLLQGPLRDEQYF

abundance: .
d_gene: .
v_gene: TRBV9
j_gene: TRBJ2-5
CDR3nt: TGTGCCAGCAGCGTAGGCGCACTACTACAAGAGACCCAGTACTTC
CDR3aa: CASSVGALLQETQYF

abundance: .
d_gene: TRBD2
v_gene: TRBV10-1
j_gene: TRBJ2-1
CDR3nt: TGCGCCAGCAGTGTCACTAGCGTGGCCTACAATGAGCAGTTCTTC
CDR3aa: CASSVTSVAYNEQFF

abundance: .
d_gene: TRBD2
v_gene: TRBV7-3
j_gene: TRBJ2-1
CDR3nt: TGTGCCAGCAGCTCCGGACTAGCTACGTACAATGAGCAGTTCTTC
CDR3aa: CASSSGLATYNEQFF

abundance: .
d_gene: TRBD1
v_gene: TRBV6-1
j_gene: TRBJ2-3
CDR3nt: TGTGCCAGCACAAGGACAGGGGTAATAGATACGCAGTATTTT
CDR3aa: CASTRTGVIDTQYF